The sample holds many counts of the clone carrying this TCR beta chain. Its specificity is not known. TCRdb recomputed calls from the RT-PCR reads with MiXCR, one row per CDR3 protein. Here the sample spans 430,000 or so distinct CDR3 sequences, 11% being singletons. The ends lost 6 bases at V and 7 bases at J; junction bases unmatched: 11. Germline V CDR1 and CDR2: LGHNA, YSLEER. The CDR3 is 15 amino acids. These data belong to a study of response to subunit inactivated influenza vaccine. Study results and limitations: The authors suggested that every seasonal influenza vaccination recruits few new T cells.

The sequence was obtained from a man in his fifties or sixties who received an inactivated influenza vaccine. The sample here was PBMCs from blood, taken roughly 48 days after vaccination. The chain uses TRBV4-3 and TRBJ2-1; 8 bases are a match to TRBD2. CDR3 DNA sequence: TGCGCCAGCAGTATCCTAGCGGGTGGTGTAAATGAGCAGTTCTTC. It translates to CASSILAGGVNEQFF.